The rows below give T cell receptor beta chains drawn from one sample of a study of T cell changes during pregnancy in multiple sclerosis. Libraries were prepared by immunoSEQ multiplex PCR; TCRdb keeps only in-frame clonotypes and omits some of them. The sample has 25,000 to 35,000 clones, roughly 89% seen once. This specimen was CD4+ T cells from peripheral blood mononuclear cells, taken in the second trimester of pregnancy. These receptors were taken from a female donor with multiple sclerosis, enrolled in a pregnancy study. The CDR3 runs from the conserved cysteine through the conserved F or W. D genes are given only for firm matches. A row's size may be missing; if present it is once, few, many or a size class.

abundance	v_gene	j_gene	d_gene	CDR3nt	CDR3aa
NA	TRBV18	TRBJ2-6	TRBD1	TGTGCCAGCTCACCATTTACAGGGGCCGACTCTGGGGCCAACGTCCTGACTTTC	CASSPFTGADSGANVLTF
NA	TRBV7-6	TRBJ2-1	TRBD2	TGTGCCAGCAGCTTAGCGGTACTAGCGGGGGAGCAGTTCTTC	CASSLAVLAGEQFF
once	TRBV5-4	TRBJ2-7	NA	TGTGCCAGCAGCCTGGGGGGGCGGAGGTACGAGCAGTACTTC	CASSLGGRRYEQYF
NA	TRBV19	TRBJ2-4	NA	TGTGCCAGTAGTATACCCCTCGCCCGAGGCGGACTGATAGCCAAAAACATTCAGTACTTC	CASSIPLARGGLIAKNIQYF
NA	TRBV27	TRBJ2-1	TRBD1	TGTGCCAGCACCCACGGGGGGACAGGGGGCTACAATGAGCAGTTCTTC	CASTHGGTGGYNEQFF
NA	TRBV28	TRBJ2-7	NA	TGTGCCAGCCAGGGCAGGGCCTACGAGCAGTACTTC	CASQGRAYEQYF
NA	TRBV6-6	TRBJ2-1	TRBD2	TGTGCCAGCAGTTTCCACAGGACTAGCGGGGTAGATGAGCAGTTCTTC	CASSFHRTSGVDEQFF
NA	TRBV5-8	TRBJ2-7	TRBD2	TGTGCCAGCAGCCGGCGGGAGGGGGGGAGCTACGAGCAGTACTTC	CASSRREGGSYEQYF
once	TRBV9	TRBJ2-2	NA	TGTGCCAGCAGTGATACCGGGACACTCAGTCGGGAGCTGTTTTTT	CASSDTGTLSRELFF
once	TRBV14	TRBJ2-1	TRBD2	TGTGCCAGCAGCCAAGGGTGGCGGGGGGGCCACAATGAGCAGTTCTTC	CASSQGWRGGHNEQFF
NA	TRBV7-2	TRBJ1-4	NA	TGTGCCAGCAGCTTAAAAACAGGACCCTGGGAACTGTTTTTT	CASSLKTGPWELFF
NA	TRBV6-1	TRBJ2-5	NA	TGTGCCAGCAGTGAAAGCCTCCAAGAGACCCAGTACTTC	CASSESLQETQYF
once	TRBV12-2	TRBJ1-1	NA	TGTGCAAGTCGCTTAGCTGATGGCAGGGGAGTTGGGAACACTGAAGCTTTCTTT	CASRLADGRGVGNTEAFF
NA	TRBV2	TRBJ2-3	TRBD2	TGTGCCAGCAGCGGGGGGGGCTTCGACACAGATACGCAGTATTTT	CASSGGGFDTDTQYF
once	TRBV28	TRBJ2-1	NA	TGTGCCAGCAGTTCCCCCGGGACATTCCACAATGAGCAGTTCTTC	CASSSPGTFHNEQFF
NA	TRBV19	TRBJ1-5	NA	TGTGCCAGTAGTCAACGAGATCAGCCCCAGCATTTT	CASSQRDQPQHF
NA	TRBV14	TRBJ1-6	NA	TGTGCCAGCAGCCAAGGGGCAGGGGTGCTTGATTCACCCCTCCACTTT	CASSQGAGVLDSPLHF
NA	TRBV28	TRBJ2-1	NA	TGTGCCAGCCTGCAGGGCTACAATGAGCAGTTCTTC	CASLQGYNEQFF